This T cell receptor (beta chain) derives from a study of T cells in Graves' hyperthyroidism and ophthalmopathy. Points from the study as a whole: Most clonotypes expanded in the thyroid (above 0.001) were also present in blood.

The CDR3 sequence is 14 residues long. The germline CDR1 and CDR2 sequences are SGHTA and FQGNSA. The V and J ends lost 3 bases and 6 bases, in that order; junction bases with no gene match: 4. Over 18 months, lack of ophthalmopathy progression marked Graves' hyperthyroidism as stable. Diagnostic assessment was based on clinical symptoms, serum thyroxine and TRAb, thyroid ultrasound and orbital computed tomography. Amplification targeted TCR beta CDR3 regions from RNA transcripts. Primed by the HTBI set, a first-round RT-PCR was run on the TCR CDR3. TCRdb re-derived calls from the multiplex PCR reads in MiXCR, one entry per CDR3 protein. The table lists 650,000 to 700,000 distinct CDR3 sequences, roughly 17% of them singletons, with about a sixth in the top ten. At least ten counts were recorded for this clonotype. The antigen is unknown.

The rearrangement uses TRBV7-2 and TRBJ2-3; 9 bases are shared with TRBD1. What was sequenced was blood. This receptor was identified in a man in his forties or fifties with Graves' hyperthyroidism. The CDR3 spells CASSFDRGMDTQYF. CDR3 sequence (DNA): TGTGCCAGCAGCTTTGACAGGGGGATGGATACGCAGTATTTT.